This T cell receptor beta chain stems from a study of T-cell reconstitution after alpha-beta-depleted transplantation in children. Germline trimming cut 4 bases from V and 6 bases from J; bases unmatched to any gene: 21. The CDR3 is 19 amino acids. From germline, CDR1 is SGHTA and CDR2 FQGNSA. Study results and caveats: Reports say that about two months after transplant, the alpha-beta T cells came out of several hundred graft clones that had expanded. At the one-year point after transplant, T-cell counts and TCRbeta diversity were found to come mostly from T cells that had been newly produced. The study traced high day-60 TCRbeta diversity in some patients to surviving recipient T cells and thymic progenitors.

This clonotype came up many times. Its cognate antigen is unknown. Unique molecular identifiers were incorporated into the prepared TCRbeta library. Each CDR3 protein is one row after TCRdb ran MiXCR on the PCR reads. There are some 80,000 distinct CDR3 sequences in the sample; about a sixth occur only once, and about half lies in the top ten. The chain couples TRBV7-2 to TRBJ2-1; TRBD2 agrees at 7 bases. This sample comprised PBMCs, mostly from graft donor cells, obtained 360 days after TCRalphabeta/CD19-depleted stem cell transplant. The origin of this receptor is a male patient under 10 years old who had a stem cell transplant for acute lymphoblastic leukemia, so the T cells may come from the graft donor. The CDR3 coding sequence is TGTGCCAGCAGCTCGGGAAAGGGGCGGGAGAGGGACCCCTCCAATGAGCAGTTCTTC. It translates to CASSSGKGRERDPSNEQFF. The complete variable domain, with remaining parts taken from reference TRBV7-2 and TRBJ2-1, reads GAGVSQSPSNKVTEKGKDVELRCDPISGHTALYWYRQSLGQGLEFLIYFQGNSAPDKSGLPSDRFSAERTGGSVSTLTIQRTQQEDSAVYLCASSSGKGRERDPSNEQFFGPGTRLTVL.